This T cell receptor (beta chain) was recorded in a study of cytomegalovirus exposure and HLA in healthy donors. Study background: Prior work identified 120 million or so unique TCR beta sequences in around 170 million T cells.

Study-level results: Sequencing likely caused a cluster of highly shared sequence variants. Follow-up analysis later connected one missense variant in DCLRE1C with trimming of TCR beta V- and J-genes.

Vbeta (60) and Jbeta (13) primers were used in the PCR. TCRdb keeps only in-frame clones here, not all; method: immunoSEQ multiplex PCR. Of roughly 140,000 clones listed, 75% to 85% were seen once; the top ten hold about 2.5%. V lost 6 bases to trimming and J lost 3 bases; unmatched junction nucleotides: 7. The CDR3 contains 16 residues. Germline CDR1 and CDR2: MNHNY and SVGAGI (reference sequence). This clone was observed once. Its antigen remains unidentified. The V and J genes are TRBV6-6 and TRBJ2-3, with 12 bases fitting TRBD2. This TCR came from a woman under 30 in good health and CMV-seropositive. Input material: PBMCs. CDR3 bases: TGTGCCAGCAGCGCTCAGACTAGCGGGGGTACAGATACGCAGTATTTT. This gives the protein CASSAQTSGGTDTQYF.